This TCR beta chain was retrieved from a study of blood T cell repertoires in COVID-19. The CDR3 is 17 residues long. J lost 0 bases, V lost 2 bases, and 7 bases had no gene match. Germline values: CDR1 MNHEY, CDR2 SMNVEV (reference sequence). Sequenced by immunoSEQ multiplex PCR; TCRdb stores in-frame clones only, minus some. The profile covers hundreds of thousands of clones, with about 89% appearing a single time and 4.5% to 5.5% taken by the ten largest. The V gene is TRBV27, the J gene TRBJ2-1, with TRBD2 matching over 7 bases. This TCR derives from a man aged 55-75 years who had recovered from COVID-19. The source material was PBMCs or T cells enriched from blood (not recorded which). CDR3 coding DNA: TGTGCCAGCAGTTTAAGGGGACTACCGAGCTCCTACAATGAGCAGTTCTTC. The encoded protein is CASSLRGLPSSYNEQFF.